This TCR beta chain was sequenced during a study of blood T cell repertoires in COVID-19. Background on the study: COVID-19 samples from acute and convalescent phases originated in the United States, Italy and Spain. PBMCs, B-cell-depleted T cells, or T cells were the source of the cDNA or gDNA that made up the material.

The length of the CDR3 is 13 residues. The V gene lost 3 bases and the J gene lost 8 bases, with 11 bases spanning the gap. Germline V gene lookup returns CDR1 MDHEN and CDR2 SYDVKM. As originally analysed: Quantification of nucleated cells was approximated via reference gene primer amplification. The method was immunoSEQ multiplex PCR; TCRdb's version includes in-frame clones alone and lacks a portion of them. V, J and clone size were drawn from that table, and D and trimming were deduced from the DNA. Among more than 150,000 clones listed, approximately 87% were seen once. This clonotype originated in a woman in her 70s with acute or convalescent COVID-19. The rearrangement links TRBV28 to TRBJ2-1, with D tentatively TRBD1 (5 bases). Sequences were obtained from peripheral blood. CDR3 bases: TGTGCCAGCAGTTTGTCCAGGGTACATGAGCAGTTCTTC. Translating it yields CASSLSRVHEQFF.